A selection of T cell receptor beta chains follows, all from one sample in a study of blood T cells in healthy people across ages. TCRdb re-called the 5' RACE reads with MiXCR, one entry per CDR3 protein. The sample comprises approximately 600,000 distinct CDR3 sequences, 58% of which are singletons, and approximately 37% rests with the top ten. The material sequenced was blood. The receptors were gathered from a man between 60 and 75 years old in good health. CDR3s include the opening cysteine and the closing phenylalanine or tryptophan. Clone size is given for some rows only: seen once, a few or many times, or a class if the clone is expanded.

>TRBJ2-7|NA|TRBV6-5
CASSLQPETPYAQYF
>TRBJ2-1|NA|TRBV2
CASTAIGLYNNEQFF
>TRBJ2-5|NA|TRBV4-1
CASSERGLVMETQYF
>TRBJ1-4|NA|TRBV21-1
CASSKGTGTGLATNEKLFF
>TRBJ2-7|few|TRBV29-1
CSETTGSPYEQYF
>TRBJ2-5|many|TRBV20-1
CSVAGQNQETQYF
>TRBJ2-3|NA|TRBV10-3
CAIGGLAGVPADTQYF
>TRBJ2-5|NA|TRBV4-3
CASSQGRQGQTQYF
>TRBJ2-7|NA|TRBV28
CASSSPGQGVSYEQYF
>TRBJ2-5|few|TRBV20-1
CSARDEAAGGLKTQYF
>NA|once|TRBV15
CATSRDLPIGSEQYF
>TRBJ1-1|NA|TRBV19
CASSIGGTGREAFF
>NA|few|TRBV28
CASSLSVSAYEQYF
>TRBJ2-5|NA|TRBV12-3/TRBV12-4
CASSPPGQGGTQYF
>NA|few|TRBV4-1
CASSQRTGRGETQYF
>TRBJ2-3|NA|TRBV3-1
CASSQEKGVLGTDTQYF
>TRBJ2-5|few|TRBV6-5
CASSTRTRVETQYF